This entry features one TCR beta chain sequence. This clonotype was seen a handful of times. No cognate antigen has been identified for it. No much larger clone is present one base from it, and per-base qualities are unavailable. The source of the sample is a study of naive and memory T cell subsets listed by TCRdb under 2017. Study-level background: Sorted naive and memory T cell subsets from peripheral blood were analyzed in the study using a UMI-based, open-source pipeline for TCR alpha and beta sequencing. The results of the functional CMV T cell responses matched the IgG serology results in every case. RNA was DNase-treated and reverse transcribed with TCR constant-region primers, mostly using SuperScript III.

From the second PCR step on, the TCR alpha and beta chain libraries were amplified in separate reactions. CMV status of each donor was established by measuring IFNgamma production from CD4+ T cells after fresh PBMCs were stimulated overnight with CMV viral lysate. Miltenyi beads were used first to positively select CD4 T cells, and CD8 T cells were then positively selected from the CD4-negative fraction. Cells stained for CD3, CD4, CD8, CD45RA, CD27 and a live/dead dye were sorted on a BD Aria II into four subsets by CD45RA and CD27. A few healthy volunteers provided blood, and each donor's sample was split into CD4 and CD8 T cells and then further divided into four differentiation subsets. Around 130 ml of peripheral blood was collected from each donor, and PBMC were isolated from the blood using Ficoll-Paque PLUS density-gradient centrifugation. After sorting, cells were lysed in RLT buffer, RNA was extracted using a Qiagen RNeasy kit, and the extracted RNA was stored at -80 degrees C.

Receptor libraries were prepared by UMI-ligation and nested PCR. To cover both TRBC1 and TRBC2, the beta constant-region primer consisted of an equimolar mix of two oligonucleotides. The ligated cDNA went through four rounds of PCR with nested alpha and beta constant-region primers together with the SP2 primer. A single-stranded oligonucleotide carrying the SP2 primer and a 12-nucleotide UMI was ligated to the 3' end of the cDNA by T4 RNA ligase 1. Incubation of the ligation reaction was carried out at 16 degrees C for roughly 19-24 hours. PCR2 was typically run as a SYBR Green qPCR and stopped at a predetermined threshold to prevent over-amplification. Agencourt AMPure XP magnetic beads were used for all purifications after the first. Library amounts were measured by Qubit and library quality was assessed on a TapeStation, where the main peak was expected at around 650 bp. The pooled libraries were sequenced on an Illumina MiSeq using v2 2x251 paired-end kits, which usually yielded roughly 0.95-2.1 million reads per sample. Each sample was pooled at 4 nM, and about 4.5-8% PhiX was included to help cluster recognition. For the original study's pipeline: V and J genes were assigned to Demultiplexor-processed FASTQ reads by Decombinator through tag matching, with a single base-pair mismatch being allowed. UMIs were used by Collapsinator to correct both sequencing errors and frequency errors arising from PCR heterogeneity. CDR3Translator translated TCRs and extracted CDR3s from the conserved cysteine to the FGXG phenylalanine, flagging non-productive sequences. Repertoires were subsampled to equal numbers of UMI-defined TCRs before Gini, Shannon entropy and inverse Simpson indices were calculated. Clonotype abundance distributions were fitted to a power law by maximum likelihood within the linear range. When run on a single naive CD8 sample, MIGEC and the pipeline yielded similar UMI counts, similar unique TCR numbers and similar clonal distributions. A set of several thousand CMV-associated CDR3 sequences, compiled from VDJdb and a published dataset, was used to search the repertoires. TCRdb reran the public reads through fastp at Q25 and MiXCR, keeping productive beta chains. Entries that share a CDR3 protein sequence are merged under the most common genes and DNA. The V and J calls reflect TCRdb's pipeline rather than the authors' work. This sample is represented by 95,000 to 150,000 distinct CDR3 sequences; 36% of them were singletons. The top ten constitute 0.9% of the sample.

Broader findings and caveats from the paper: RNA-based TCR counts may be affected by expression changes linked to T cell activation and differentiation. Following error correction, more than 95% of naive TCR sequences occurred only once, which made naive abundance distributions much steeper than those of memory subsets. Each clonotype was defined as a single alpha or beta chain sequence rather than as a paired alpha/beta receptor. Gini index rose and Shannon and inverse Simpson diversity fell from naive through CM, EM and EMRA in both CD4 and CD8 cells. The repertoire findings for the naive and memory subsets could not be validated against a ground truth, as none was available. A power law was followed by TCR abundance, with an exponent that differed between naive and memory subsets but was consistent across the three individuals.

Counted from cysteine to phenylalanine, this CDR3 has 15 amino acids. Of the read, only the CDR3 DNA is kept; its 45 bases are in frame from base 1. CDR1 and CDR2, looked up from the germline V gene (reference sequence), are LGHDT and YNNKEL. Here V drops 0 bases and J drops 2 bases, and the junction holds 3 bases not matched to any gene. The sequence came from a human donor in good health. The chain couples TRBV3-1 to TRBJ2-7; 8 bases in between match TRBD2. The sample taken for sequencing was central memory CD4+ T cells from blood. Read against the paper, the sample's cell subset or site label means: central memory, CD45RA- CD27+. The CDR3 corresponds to CASSQDGTSAYEQYF. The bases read TGTGCCAGCAGCCAAGATGGGACTAGTGCCTACGAGCAGTACTTC.